The clone carrying this TCR beta chain turned up a few times. Antigen unknown. Patients selected for sequencing had displayed CD8+CD57+ cell expansion by flow cytometry. Severe acquired aplastic anemia was the diagnosis recorded for all patients. This sample is drawn from a study of CD8+CD57+ T cells in acquired aplastic anemia. Study at large: Recorded DNA amounts for sorted CD4+ and CD8+ cells had an average of approximately 2.9 ug. Study-level points and caveats: Overlap between patients and controls comprised about 28 CD8+ CDR3 sequences. Patients were compared with controls for CD8+ Simpson's diversity, and no significant difference emerged.

Researchers used genomic DNA as the template to profile TCR beta VDJ and CDR3. TCRdb re-called the reads through MiXCR, storing one row per CDR3 protein. The data contain roughly 500,000 distinct CDR3 sequences, under 40% of them singletons. From germline, CDR1 is LNHNV and CDR2 YYDKDF (reference sequence). Trimming stripped 9 bases from V and 4 bases from J, with 10 bases between. This CDR3 has 12 residues. This rearrangement joins TRBV15 to TRBJ1-5; D not resolved. This receptor was obtained from a human donor with aplastic anemia. The sample comprised sorted CD4+, CD8+, or CD8+CD57+ T cells (not recorded which) from PBMCs. The CDR3 DNA reads as TGTGCCACACGAGAAGAGAATCAGCCCCAGCATTTT. It encodes CATREENQPQHF.